This T cell receptor beta chain was sequenced during a study of cytomegalovirus exposure and HLA in healthy donors. Study-level results: A later analysis found first-cohort TCR clusters tended to co-occur in the 130 or so validation repertoires. As confirmed in vitro, three CMV-associated chains were specific for CMV antigens. Usually a TCR sequence was rare, but some public TCRs were found in many donors.

The method was immunoSEQ multiplex PCR; TCRdb's version includes in-frame clones alone and lacks a portion of them. In the table there are some 150,000 clones, about 88% of which are singletons. Donors came from a validation cohort of over a hundred subjects, distinct from the first 666-subject cohort. As to this clone: The target antigen is unknown.

The TCR originated in a man aged 18-30 years in good health and CMV-seronegative. Sample: PBMCs.

The CDR3 DNA is TGTGCCAGCAGTGGGGCGGGACAGGTTAACTATGGCTACACCTTC. This encodes CASSGAGQVNYGYTF. The V and J genes are TRBV2 and TRBJ1-2, with TRBD1 matching over 8 bases. The germline gives CDR1 SNHLY, CDR2 FYNNEI. This CDR3 spans 15 amino acids. V lost 4 bases to trimming and J lost 1 base; unmatched junction nucleotides: 5.